Presented here are 29 T cell receptor beta chains from one specimen sequenced in a study of post-analysis software for immune sequencing data. TCR beta cDNA libraries included unique molecular identifiers. TCRdb fed the PCR reads into MiXCR, producing one record per CDR3 protein. Here the sample spans under 650,000 distinct CDR3 sequences, about 40% being singletons. Study-wide results and limits: Relative to controls, patients had about 5 TRBV segments at higher frequency, with TRBV5-6, TRBV5-1 and TRBV20-1 among these.

No cognate antigen is known for these TCRs. The material sequenced was blood. The source is a girl aged 5 to 17 with multiple sclerosis.

This clonotype occurred a few times. CDR3 sequence: CASSAYLTVRAGYTF. DNA of the CDR3: TGTGCCAGCAGCGCCTACTTAACAGTGCGGGCCGGCTACACCTTC. The chain uses TRBV9 and TRBJ1-2; the D is unclear. This CDR3 comprises 15 residues. Germline CDR1 is SGDLS and CDR2 is YYNGEE. V dropped 3 bases and J dropped 8 bases, with 20 bases sitting between them.

The genes are TRBV5-1 and TRBJ2-4; D is perhaps TRBD1 (5 bases). The ends were cut back, 4 bases at V and 7 bases at J, with 15 bases in the middle. CDR3 length equals 14 residues. Germline CDR1 and CDR2: SGHRS and YFSETQ. The chain's CDR3 is CASSPEAGRNIQYF. CDR3 bases: TGCGCCAGCAGCCCCGAGGCAGGGCGTAACATTCAGTACTTC.

The sample holds a few counts of this clonotype. The V and J genes are TRBV7-9 and TRBJ2-7; no reliable D call. The CDR3 sequence is 14 residues long. Per germline, CDR1 SEHNR and CDR2 FQNEAQ (reference sequence). The V and J ends lost 1 base and 0 bases respectively, with 7 bases between them. The chain's CDR3 is CASSLGEISYEQYF. CDR3 DNA: TGTGCCAGCAGCTTAGGCGAGATCTCCTACGAGCAGTACTTC.

J is TRBJ1-2 and V is TRBV10-3, with 10 bases matching TRBD1. This CDR3 is built from 13 residues. With 11 bases clipped from V and 4 bases from J, the junction kept 7 bases outside the gene matches. From germline, CDR1 is ENHRY and CDR2 SYGVKD. This CDR3 is CAVGTGEAYGYTF. In DNA, the CDR3 is TGTGCCGTCGGGACAGGGGAAGCCTATGGCTACACCTTC.

The genes are TRBV7-2 and TRBJ2-3, with D unclear. The V end was cut by 5 bases, the J end by 1 base, with 13 bases between. The CDR3 is made up of 15 amino acids. Germline V lookup: CDR1 SGHTA, CDR2 FQGNSA. The CDR3: CASSLLGPGTDTQYF. The CDR3 DNA reads as TGTGCCAGCAGCCTCCTTGGCCCTGGCACAGATACGCAGTATTTT.

The chain carries TRBV10-1 and TRBJ1-1; D gene unclear. The V and J ends lost 5 bases and 3 bases respectively, with 10 bases between them. The CDR3 spans 13 residues. Germline lookup yields CDR1 WNHNN and CDR2 SYGVQD (reference sequence). The CDR3 DNA reads TGCGCCAGCAGTCGGGGAGGGCACACTGAAGCTTTCTTT. Encoded protein: CASSRGGHTEAFF.

The chain employs TRBV6-6 and TRBJ1-2; D is possibly TRBD1 (5 bases). Trimming removed 6 bases from V and 10 bases from J, with 12 bases in between. The germline gives CDR1 MNHNY, CDR2 SVGAGI (reference sequence). The CDR3 contains 11 residues. CDR3 coding DNA: TGTGCCAGCAGCCGTAAGACAGACTACACCTTC. Translation gives CASSRKTDYTF.

This chain uses TRBV7-9 with TRBJ2-1, with TRBD2 matching 13 bases. Germline V gene data show CDR1 as SEHNR and CDR2 as FQNEAQ (reference sequence). The CDR3 runs to 15 residues. With 5 bases clipped from V and 6 bases from J, the junction kept 4 bases outside the gene matches. CDR3 DNA sequence: TGTGCCAGCAGCGCTACTAGCGGGGGGGCCAATGAGCAGTTCTTC. Residues: CASSATSGGANEQFF. The variable domain in full, completed from reference TRBV7-9 and TRBJ2-1, reads DTGVSQNPRHKITKRGQNVTFRCDPISEHNRLYWYRQTLGQGPEFLTYFQNEAQLEKSRLLSDRFSAERPKGSFSTLEIQRTEQGDSAMYLCASSATSGGANEQFFGPGTRLTVL.

Only a few counts were recorded for this clonotype. V and J are TRBV13 and TRBJ2-1, with D possibly matching TRBD2 (6 bases). Germline-derived CDR1 and CDR2 are PRHDT and FYEKMQ (reference sequence). V dropped 0 bases and J dropped 5 bases, with 14 bases sitting between them. This CDR3 spans 16 amino acids. For the CDR3, the DNA is TGTGCCAGCAGCTTAGGCTGGGCTAGCGCCGACAATGAGCAGTTCTTC. This gives the protein CASSLGWASADNEQFF.

This clonotype was recorded at least ten times. V gene TRBV27 combines with J gene TRBJ1-1; perhaps TRBD1 as D (6 bases). Germline assignment: CDR1 MNHEY and CDR2 SMNVEV (reference sequence). Trimming cost V 3 bases and J 8 bases, with 10 bases left between them. This CDR3 comprises 12 residues. CDR3 sequence (DNA): TGTGCCAGCAGTTTGAGGAGGGGGGAAGCTTTCTTT. It is translated as CASSLRRGEAFF.

In this sample, this clonotype turned up a few times. In DNA, the CDR3 is TGTGCCAGCAGCCCTAGCCCTGGGGGCTACGAGCAGTACTTC. It is translated as CASSPSPGGYEQYF. V usage is TRBV9 and J usage is TRBJ2-7; TRBD1 or TRBD2 may be the D gene (5 bases each). This CDR3 has 14 residues. V lost 4 bases to trimming and J lost 3 bases, with 14 bases between them. Looked up from germline, CDR1 is SGDLS and CDR2 is YYNGEE.

This rearrangement joins TRBV6-6 to TRBJ2-3; 8 bases align to TRBD2. Looked up from germline, CDR1 is MNHNY and CDR2 is SVGAGI (reference sequence). The CDR3 has 16 amino acids. V shed 11 bases, J shed 6 bases, and the junction held 19 bases outside the gene matches. CDR3 region: CAAEIGVGRAPDTQYF. CDR3 DNA sequence: TGTGCCGCGGAAATAGGGGTCGGGAGGGCCCCTGATACGCAGTATTTT.

This sequence joins TRBV27 and TRBJ1-2; D is unclear. Germline CDR1 and CDR2: MNHEY and SMNVEV (reference sequence). This CDR3 region has 13 residues. V lost 4 bases and J 6 bases, leaving 12 bases between the germline ends. The CDR3 region has the DNA TGTGCCAGCAGTTCCATTGGAGGTAATGGCTACACCTTC. The encoded protein is CASSSIGGNGYTF.

This rearrangement joins TRBV12-3 or TRBV12-4 to TRBJ1-2; a weak D match, TRBD1 (5 bases). The CDR3 spans 14 residues. V was clipped by 6 bases and J by 4 bases, with 15 bases between them. Here the CDR3 DNA reads TGTGCCAGCAGACCCGACAGACCTTCCTATGGCTACACCTTC. Its protein is CASRPDRPSYGYTF.

The V call is TRBV29-1, the J call TRBJ2-1; 11 nucleotides agree with TRBD2. Germline CDR1 SQVTM, CDR2 ANQGSEA. The CDR3 covers 13 residues. V dropped 4 bases and J dropped 6; count of bases not matched to a gene: 2. CDR3 amino acids: CSVVTSGGNEQFF. The CDR3 DNA follows: TGCAGCGTTGTTACTAGCGGGGGCAATGAGCAGTTCTTC.

This clonotype has a handful of counts. The chain recombines TRBV6-1 with TRBJ2-1, with TRBD1 identical over 9 bases. This CDR3 has 15 amino acids. Germline V gives CDR1 MNHNS, CDR2 SASEGT. The V and J ends lost 3 bases and 0 bases, in that order; junction bases with no gene match: 0. CDR3 residues: CASSETGGSYNEQFF. In DNA form, the CDR3 reads TGTGCCAGCAGTGAGACAGGGGGCTCCTACAATGAGCAGTTCTTC.

The rearrangement joins TRBV23-1 to TRBJ2-5; D gene ambiguous. TRBV23-1 is an ORF for which the function is uncertain. The CDR3 is made up of 14 amino acids. V was trimmed by 0 bases and J by 11 bases, leaving 16 bases between them. CDR3 loop: CASSQSGPPSGQYF. The DNA for the CDR3 is TGCGCCAGCAGTCAATCCGGGCCGCCGTCCGGGCAGTACTTC.

Worth noting for this clonotype: One junction end disagrees with the germline gene, perhaps due to a read error. V gene TRBV7-7 combines with J gene TRBJ2-5, with D uncertain. CDR1 and CDR2 (germline): SSHAT, FNYEAQ (reference sequence). The length of the CDR3 is 14 residues. The CDR3 DNA reads TGTGCTAGCAGCTTAGACACTGCCTCAGAGACCCAGTACTTC. Translation: CASSLDTASETQYF.

This sequence joins TRBV24-1 and TRBJ2-7, with TRBD2 identical over 9 bases. Near its end, the DNA agrees better with TRBJ2-5, so the J call may be wrong. The CDR3 is 15 amino acids. CDR1 is KGHDR, CDR2 SFDVKD, per germline. CDR3 nucleotides: TGTGCCACCAGTGATACCCGACTAGCGGAAGAGACCCAGTACTTC. The encoded protein is CATSDTRLAEETQYF.

The chain links TRBV6-6 to TRBJ2-5; 9 bases agree with TRBD2. V was pared by 2 bases and J by 4 bases, with 5 bases of the junction left unmatched. CDR3 size: 15 residues. Germline values: CDR1 MNHNY, CDR2 SVGAGI (reference sequence). CDR3 nucleotides: TGTGCCAGCAGTTACAGCGGGGGGCCCGGAGAGACCCAGTACTTC. Protein product: CASSYSGGPGETQYF.

A few counts support this clonotype. The chain couples TRBV7-6 to TRBJ1-6; TRBD1 aligns across 7 bases. Germline lookup yields CDR1 SGHVS and CDR2 FNYEAQ. J was trimmed by 15 bases and V by 5 bases; bases with no gene match: 16. CDR3 size: 15 residues. The DNA for the CDR3 is TGTGCCAGCAGCCCGGGACCTGGGACAGACCGTCGCCTCCACTTT. Translating it yields CASSPGPGTDRRLHF.

The chain employs TRBV10-2 and TRBJ2-2; no firm D call. Trimming pared 3 bases from V and 5 bases from J, leaving 7 bases between. Germline V CDR1 and CDR2: WSHSY, SAAADI. The CDR3 is 13 residues long. The CDR3 reads CASSEYGTGELFF. The CDR3 DNA is TGCGCCAGCAGTGAATACGGAACCGGGGAGCTGTTTTTT.

The gene calls are TRBV12-3 or TRBV12-4 and TRBJ2-3, with D uncertain. Trimming took off 11 bases at V and 4 bases at J, with 10 bases between the two ends. The CDR3 spans 11 residues. The CDR3 nucleotides are TGTGCCTGGAACGTGGCAGATACGCAGTATTTT. It translates to CAWNVADTQYF.

This clonotype was found a few times. The chain couples TRBV12-3 or TRBV12-4 to TRBJ2-5; D is unresolved. V was trimmed by 7 bases and J by 3 bases, leaving 9 bases between them. CDR3 length equals 12 residues. The CDR3 DNA sequence: TGTGCCAGCACTGGCGAGGAAGAGACCCAGTACTTC. Its translation: CASTGEEETQYF.

J is TRBJ1-1 and V is TRBV27; 7 positions agree with TRBD1. Germline assignment: CDR1 MNHEY and CDR2 SMNVEV (reference sequence). The V gene end was trimmed by 3 bases and the J gene end by 1 base; junction bases not matched to a gene: 8. The CDR3 has 16 amino acids. The chain's CDR3 is CASSFRRGRRNTEAFF. As DNA, the CDR3 is TGTGCCAGCAGTTTTCGGAGGGGGCGTAGGAACACTGAAGCTTTCTTT.

This clonotype was found a few times. The J gene is TRBJ1-2, the V gene TRBV13, with D possibly matching TRBD1 (6 bases). CDR1 PRHDT and CDR2 FYEKMQ come from the germline V gene (reference sequence). The CDR3 consists of 13 residues. Between the trimmed V and J ends, which lost 3 bases and 6 bases, there was a span of 11 bases. The CDR3 loop reads CASSFSGADGYTF. CDR3 coding DNA: TGTGCCAGCAGCTTTTCGGGGGCTGATGGCTACACCTTC.

The V call is TRBV11-3, the J call TRBJ2-5; 7 bases fit TRBD2. V trimming: 6 bases; J trimming: 5 bases; junction bases outside the gene matches: 15. The V gene's germline CDR1 is SGHNT and CDR2 YENEEA. The CDR3 length is 16 residues. This CDR3 is CASSILTSLSGETQYF. As DNA, the CDR3 is TGTGCCAGCAGTATCCTGACTAGCTTATCGGGGGAGACCCAGTACTTC.

V is TRBV3-1 and J is TRBJ2-5; 7 bases align to TRBD2. Germline lookup yields CDR1 LGHDT and CDR2 YNNKEL (reference sequence). V was pared by 4 bases and J by 3 bases, with 8 bases of the junction left unmatched. This CDR3 comprises 15 residues. The CDR3 DNA reads as TGTGCCAGCAGCCTGACTAGCAGTCTCGAAGAGACCCAGTACTTC. Its translation is CASSLTSSLEETQYF.

This clonotype came up a few times. The genes are TRBV12-3 or TRBV12-4 and TRBJ2-5; TRBD1 is a possible D gene (5 bases). This CDR3 is 14 amino acids long. Between the trimmed V and J ends, which lost 0 bases and 5 bases, there was a span of 10 bases. CDR3 amino acids: CASSLAQGPETQYF. The CDR3 DNA reads as TGTGCCAGCAGTTTAGCTCAGGGTCCGGAGACCCAGTACTTC.